This is a list of T cell receptor beta chains from one sample in a study of blood T cells in healthy people across ages. From the 5' RACE reads, TCRdb called clonotypes with MiXCR, one entry per CDR3 protein. In the table there are some 760,000 distinct CDR3 sequences, around 25% of which are singletons. The sample also formed part of further work on T cells of mothers and their children.

Sequencing was carried out using blood. The receptors originated from a boy between 5 and 17 years old in good health. Each CDR3 is given with its conserved first and last residue. The order of the fields is CDR3 protein, CDR3 DNA, J gene, clone size, D gene, V gene. The D gene is left open where the match is weak. Some rows have no size entry. The others give once, few or many, or a class for an expanded clone.

CSAPTSGGISYNEQFF	TGCAGTGCCCCTACTAGCGGGGGGATCTCCTACAATGAGCAGTTCTTC	TRBJ2-1	-	TRBD2	TRBV20-1
CASSWDAEQFF	TGTGCCAGCAGTTGGGACGCTGAGCAGTTCTTC	TRBJ2-1	-	-	TRBV28
CASPGRGREQFF	TGTGCCAGCCCTGGCCGGGGACGCGAGCAGTTCTTC	TRBJ2-1	once	-	TRBV28
CASSPRTGISYEQYF	TGTGCCAGCAGTCCTCGGACAGGAATCTCCTACGAGCAGTACTTC	TRBJ2-7	-	TRBD1	TRBV27
CASSSGTTFGEQYF	TGTGCCAGCAGCTCGGGGACAACCTTCGGCGAGCAGTACTTC	TRBJ2-7	-	-	TRBV7-9
CASSRGDREAYNEQFF	TGCGCCAGCAGCAGAGGGGACAGGGAAGCGTACAATGAGCAGTTCTTC	TRBJ2-1	-	TRBD1	TRBV5-1
CASSKGQGITGNTIYF	TGTGCCAGCAGCAAGGGACAGGGGATCACTGGAAACACCATATATTTT	TRBJ1-3	few	TRBD1	TRBV9
CASDRGSGELFF	TGTGCCAGTGATAGAGGGTCCGGGGAGCTGTTTTTT	TRBJ2-2	-	-	TRBV12-3/TRBV12-4
CASSQGVTLRGQYF	TGCGCCAGCAGCCAAGGCGTGACCCTGCGAGGCCAGTACTTC	TRBJ2-5	-	-	TRBV4-3
CASSPVRDSNEQFF	TGTGCCAGCAGCCCGGTGAGGGATAGCAATGAGCAGTTCTTC	TRBJ2-1	few	-	TRBV2
CASSPSGDPNYGYTF	TGTGCCAGCAGCCCCTCGGGGGACCCTAACTATGGCTACACCTTC	TRBJ1-2	few	-	TRBV9
CASSLGQASGNTIYF	TGTGCCAGCAGTCTAGGACAGGCGTCTGGGAACACCATATATTTT	TRBJ1-3	-	TRBD1	TRBV12-3/TRBV12-4
CSVSGRPATYEQYF	TGCAGCGTTTCCGGGCGTCCGGCAACCTACGAGCAGTACTTC	TRBJ2-7	-	-	TRBV29-1
CASSRTYRDTDTQYF	TGTGCCAGCAGCCGGACCTACAGGGACACAGATACGCAGTATTTT	TRBJ2-3	-	-	TRBV3-1
CASSQYSGGAEQFF	TGTGCCAGCAGCCAGTATAGCGGGGGGGCGGAGCAGTTCTTC	TRBJ2-1	once	TRBD2	TRBV4-2
CAISGGIRGSPLHF	TGTGCCATCAGTGGGGGAATCAGGGGTTCACCCCTCCACTTT	TRBJ1-6	-	-	TRBV10-3
CASSSRGLTNEKLFF	TGTGCCAGCAGTTCAAGGGGCTTAACTAATGAAAAACTGTTTTTT	TRBJ1-4	few	-	TRBV12-3/TRBV12-4
CAIKEAGLAEQFF	TGTGCCATCAAGGAGGCGGGACTAGCGGAGCAGTTCTTC	TRBJ2-1	-	TRBD2	TRBV10-3
CASNRGWETQYF	TGTGCCAGCAACCGGGGGTGGGAGACCCAGTACTTC	TRBJ2-5	-	-	TRBV7-9
CASRPDSTNTGELFF	TGTGCCAGCAGACCCGACAGCACGAACACCGGGGAGCTGTTTTTT	TRBJ2-2	-	-	TRBV28
CATSRDLGGLRGELFF	TGTGCCACCAGCAGAGATCTGGGGGGGCTGAGGGGGGAGCTGTTTTTT	TRBJ2-2	many	-	TRBV15
CASSQDGAYSNQPQHF	TGCGCCAGCAGCCAAGATGGGGCGTATAGCAATCAGCCCCAGCATTTT	TRBJ1-5	few	-	TRBV4-1
CASSASQGRGRDGYTF	TGTGCCAGCAGCGCTTCGCAGGGGAGGGGCAGAGATGGCTACACCTTC	TRBJ1-2	-	-	TRBV9
CASSPEARRNEQFF	TGTGCCAGCTCTCCCGAGGCACGGCGCAATGAGCAGTTCTTC	TRBJ2-1	few	-	TRBV18
CASSLEADPSTDTQYF	TGCGCCAGCAGCTTGGAAGCGGACCCTAGCACAGATACGCAGTATTTT	TRBJ2-3	-	-	TRBV5-1
CASSHPGLAGGPTCNEQFF	TGCGCCAGCAGCCATCCGGGACTAGCGGGAGGGCCGACCTGCAATGAGCAGTTCTTC	TRBJ2-1	-	TRBD2	TRBV4-1
CASSLDSRDTQYF	TGCGCCAGCAGCTTGGATAGCAGAGATACGCAGTATTTT	TRBJ2-3	-	-	TRBV5-1
CASSPTYTGTSGGLADAETQYF	TGTGCCAGCAGCCCGACTTATACCGGGACTAGCGGGGGGCTGGCCGACGCAGAGACCCAGTACTTC	TRBJ2-5	-	TRBD2	TRBV11-2
CASTLYGDTEAFF	TGTGCCAGCACCTTGTATGGGGACACTGAAGCTTTCTTT	TRBJ1-1	few	-	TRBV12-3/TRBV12-4
CASSLESYGYAF	TGTGCCAGCAGCTTAGAGAGTTATGGCTACGCCTTC	TRBJ1-2	-	-	TRBV11-2
CATGTLQFF	TGTGCCACCGGGACACTGCAATTCTTC	TRBJ2-1	-	-	TRBV28
CATSRDHGYEQYF	TGTGCCACCAGCAGAGATCACGGTTACGAGCAGTACTTC	TRBJ2-7	few	-	TRBV15
CASSQAPSHLYNEQFF	TGTGCCAGCAGTCAAGCCCCTTCACACCTCTACAATGAGCAGTTCTTC	TRBJ2-1	few	-	TRBV27
CASSPGTLPGSYGYTF	TGTGCCAGCAGCCCCGGGACACTCCCGGGGAGCTATGGCTACACCTTC	TRBJ1-2	-	-	TRBV7-2
CASSHRTSGSYEQYF	TGTGCCAGCAGTCATCGGACTAGCGGCTCCTACGAGCAGTACTTC	TRBJ2-7	-	TRBD2	TRBV28
CASSPTGIQETQYF	TGTGCCAGCAGTCCGACAGGGATCCAAGAGACCCAGTACTTC	TRBJ2-5	few	TRBD1	TRBV6-5
CASSFPAAPPIF	TGTGCCAGCAGTTTCCCTGCGGCGCCGCCCATATTC	TRBJ2-7	few	-	TRBV28
CASSFWTGRQETQYF	TGTGCCAGCAGCTTCTGGACAGGACGCCAAGAGACCCAGTACTTC	TRBJ2-5	-	TRBD1	TRBV7-8
CASSPAGERDADTQYF	TGTGCCAGCAGCCCGGCCGGCGAGCGGGACGCAGATACGCAGTATTTT	TRBJ2-3	once	TRBD2	TRBV3-1
CASGLQSGANVLTF	TGTGCCAGCGGGCTCCAATCTGGGGCCAACGTCCTGACTTTC	TRBJ2-6	-	-	TRBV7-2
CASSQEGQGANEQFF	TGTGCCAGCAGCCAAGAGGGGCAGGGGGCCAATGAGCAGTTCTTC	TRBJ2-1	few	TRBD1	TRBV3-1
CASSPPTFQQGGNTEAFF	TGTGCCAGCAGCCCGCCGACCTTTCAACAGGGGGGGAACACTGAAGCTTTCTTT	TRBJ1-1	-	TRBD1	TRBV7-9
CASSVSGQQETQYF	TGTGCCAGCAGCGTATCGGGGCAGCAAGAGACCCAGTACTTC	TRBJ2-5	few	-	TRBV9
CASSRDRVAYEQFF	TGTGCCAGCAGTCGGGACAGGGTTGCCTATGAGCAGTTCTTC	TRBJ2-1	few	TRBD1	TRBV6-5
CAIGSDTGELFF	TGTGCCATCGGCTCGGACACCGGGGAGCTGTTTTTT	TRBJ2-2	-	-	TRBV10-3
CASSSITRGYHYEQYF	TGCGCCAGCAGCTCCATTACCCGGGGTTACCACTACGAGCAGTACTTC	TRBJ2-7	-	-	TRBV5-1
CASSQSPDLSGANVLTF	TGTGCCAGCAGCCAATCCCCCGACCTCTCTGGGGCCAACGTCCTGACTTTC	TRBJ2-6	-	-	TRBV6-1
CASRSEAGSTDTQYF	TGTGCCAGCAGATCGGAAGCGGGGAGCACAGATACGCAGTATTTT	TRBJ2-3	-	TRBD2	TRBV2
CASNPDPGNEQFF	TGTGCCAGCAACCCGGATCCGGGCAATGAGCAGTTCTTC	TRBJ2-1	-	-	TRBV6-2/TRBV6-3